The subject of this entry is one TCR beta chain. These data belong to a study of T cell changes during pregnancy in multiple sclerosis. The assay was immunoSEQ multiplex PCR, and TCRdb's table has in-frame clones only and misses some. The data contain approximately 37,000 clones, 85% to 95% of them singletons. This TCR derives from a female donor in good health, enrolled as a control in a pregnancy study. Sequencing used CD4+ T cells from peripheral blood mononuclear cells, obtained in the third trimester of pregnancy.

The CDR3 coding sequence is TGTGCCACCCGAATCGGGGACTACGAGCAGTACTTC. It translates to CATRIGDYEQYF. This chain connects TRBV10-3 to TRBJ2-7; D might be TRBD2 (5 bases). From germline, CDR1 is ENHRY and CDR2 SYGVKD. The CDR3 is 12 residues long. V was clipped by 10 bases and J by 3 bases, with 13 bases between them.